These 3 T cell receptor beta chains came from one sample sequenced in a study of shared clonotypes between healthy human individuals. Produced via immunoSEQ multiplex PCR; TCRdb's table is partial and in-frame only. The data show some 2.4 million clones, 80% to 95% seen once. The sequenced material came from naive CD4+ T cells from PBMCs. Documented subset: CD45RA+ positively selected. The origin of the receptors is a man aged 18 to 30 in good health. Some clones in this sample may be carry-over from other donors' samples.

This clone came up once. The chain carries TRBV19 and TRBJ2-2, with D uncertain. The germline gives CDR1 LNHDA, CDR2 SQIVND (reference sequence). Trimming removed 4 bases at V and 5 bases at J, with 11 bases between. The CDR3 runs to 14 residues. The CDR3 is CASSTDLRTGELFF. For the CDR3, the DNA is TGTGCCAGTAGTACAGACCTCAGGACCGGGGAGCTGTTTTTT.

Concerning this clone itself: Other DNA sequences from this sample encode an identical CDR3 as well. The V and J genes are TRBV18 and TRBJ2-1; 8 bases align to TRBD2. Germline CDR1 is KGHSH and CDR2 is LQKENI. Trimming at V came to 6 bases and at J to 4 bases, leaving 8 bases not matched to a gene. The CDR3 is 15 residues long. CDR3 amino acids: CASSPLAGQYNEQFF. The DNA of the CDR3 is TGTGCCAGCTCGCCTCTAGCGGGCCAATACAATGAGCAGTTCTTC.

The CDR3 nucleotides are TGTGCCAGCAGCTTAGATTCGGTGACCCAGTACTTC. Amino acids: CASSLDSVTQYF. This chain links TRBV7-2 with TRBJ2-5; no clear D. CDR1 and CDR2 (germline): SGHTA, FQGNSA. V was clipped by 1 base and J by 7 bases, with 7 bases between them. The CDR3 has 12 residues.